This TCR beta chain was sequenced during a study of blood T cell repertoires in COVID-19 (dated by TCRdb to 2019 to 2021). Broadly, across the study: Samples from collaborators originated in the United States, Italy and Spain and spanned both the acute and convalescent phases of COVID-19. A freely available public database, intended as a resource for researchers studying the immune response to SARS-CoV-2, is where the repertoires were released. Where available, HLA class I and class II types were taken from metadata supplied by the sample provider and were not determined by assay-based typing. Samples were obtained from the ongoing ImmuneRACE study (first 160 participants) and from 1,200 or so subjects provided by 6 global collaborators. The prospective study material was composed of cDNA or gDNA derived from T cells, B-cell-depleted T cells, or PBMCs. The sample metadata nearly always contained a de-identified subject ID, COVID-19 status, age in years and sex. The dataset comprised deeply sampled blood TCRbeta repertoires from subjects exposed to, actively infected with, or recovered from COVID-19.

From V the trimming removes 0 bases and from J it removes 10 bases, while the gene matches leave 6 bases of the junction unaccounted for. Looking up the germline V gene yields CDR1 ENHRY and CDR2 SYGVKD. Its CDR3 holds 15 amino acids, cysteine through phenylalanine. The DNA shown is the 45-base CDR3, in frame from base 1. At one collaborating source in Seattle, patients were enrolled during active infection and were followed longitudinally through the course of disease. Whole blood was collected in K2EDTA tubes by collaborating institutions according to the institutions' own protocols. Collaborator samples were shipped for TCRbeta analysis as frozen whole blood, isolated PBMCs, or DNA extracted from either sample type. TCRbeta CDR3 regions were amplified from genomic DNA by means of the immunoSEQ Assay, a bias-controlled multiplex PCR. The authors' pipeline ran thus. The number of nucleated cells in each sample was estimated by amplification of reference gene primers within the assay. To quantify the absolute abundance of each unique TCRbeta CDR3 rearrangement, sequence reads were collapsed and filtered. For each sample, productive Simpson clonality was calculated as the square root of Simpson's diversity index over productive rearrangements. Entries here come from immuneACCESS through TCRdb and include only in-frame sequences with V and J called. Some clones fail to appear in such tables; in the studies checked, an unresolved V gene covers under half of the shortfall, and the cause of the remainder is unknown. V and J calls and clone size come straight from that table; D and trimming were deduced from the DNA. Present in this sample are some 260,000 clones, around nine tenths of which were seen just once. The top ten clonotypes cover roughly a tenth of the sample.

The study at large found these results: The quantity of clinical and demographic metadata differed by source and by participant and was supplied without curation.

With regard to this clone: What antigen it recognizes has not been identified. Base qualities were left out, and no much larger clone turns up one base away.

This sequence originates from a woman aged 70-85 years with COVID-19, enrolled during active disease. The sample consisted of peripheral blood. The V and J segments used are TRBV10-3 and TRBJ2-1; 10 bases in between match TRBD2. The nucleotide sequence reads TGTGCCATCAGTGAGTCTCCAGCGGGAGGGCAGGAGCAGTTCTTC. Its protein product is CAISESPAGGQEQFF.